This T cell receptor beta chain emerged from a study of T-cell reconstitution after alpha-beta-depleted transplantation in children. Germline CDR1 reads SGHRS; CDR2 reads YFSETQ. The CDR3 loop spans 18 amino acids. Trimming at V came to 4 bases and at J to 3 bases, leaving 11 bases not matched to a gene. Construction of the TCRbeta library involved unique molecular identifiers. Using its own MiXCR run on the PCR reads, TCRdb lists one record per CDR3 protein. Of 500,000 or so distinct CDR3 sequences listed, around a third are singletons. Sequenced material: PBMCs from the stem cell graft donor, taken from the stem cell graft. The sequence was collected from a human donor who donated a stem cell graft to a child with aplastic anemia. The chain employs TRBV5-1 and TRBJ2-3; 13 bases align to TRBD2. CDR3 sequence (DNA): TGCGCCAGCAGCACTAGACTAGCGGGAGGATCGGCTACAGATACGCAGTATTTT. Its protein product is CASSTRLAGGSATDTQYF. The full variable domain, completed using reference TRBV5-1 and TRBJ2-3, is KAGVTQTPRYLIKTRGQQVTLSCSPISGHRSVSWYQQTPGQGLQFLFEYFSETQRNKGNFPGRFSGRQFSNSRSEMNVSTLELGDSALYLCASSTRLAGGSATDTQYFGPGTRLTVL.